This paragraph reports one TCR beta chain. The antigen remains undetermined. Genomic DNA templated the TCR beta VDJ and CDR3 profiling. From the reads, TCRdb called clonotypes with MiXCR, one entry per CDR3 protein. The table has about 200,000 distinct CDR3 sequences, 65% seen once. CD8+CD57+ cell expansion had been shown by flow cytometry in patients chosen for sequencing. The blood sampling took place in patients who had so far received no therapy. The V end lost 6 bases, the J end lost 9 bases, and 23 bases lay between the germline ends. The length of the CDR3 is 15 residues. Looked up from germline, CDR1 is KGHSH and CDR2 is LQKENI. The sample originates from a study of CD8+CD57+ T cells in acquired aplastic anemia. Study-level results: Levels of CD8+ Simpson's diversity were not significantly distinct in patients versus controls. A set of approximately 30 CD8+ CDR3 sequences was shared between patients and controls, and these sequences appeared highly expressed in patients.

The J gene is TRBJ2-5, the V gene TRBV18, with D tentatively TRBD2 (5 bases). This receptor was obtained from a human donor with aplastic anemia. The sequenced material came from sorted CD4+, CD8+, or CD8+CD57+ T cells (not recorded which) from PBMCs. CDR3 amino acids: CASSLITAADQPQYF. In DNA, the CDR3 is TGTGCCAGCTCCTTGATAACAGCGGCGGATCAGCCCCAGTACTTC.